Below, one TCR beta chain is given with its context. The data derive from a study of blood T cell repertoires in COVID-19. Study details: COVID-19 samples from acute and convalescent phases originated in the United States, Italy and Spain. The analysed material was cDNA or gDNA that came from T cells, B-cell-depleted T cells, or PBMCs.

The authors' processing: Using reference gene primer amplification, nucleated cell counts were estimated. Generated by immunoSEQ multiplex PCR, the TCRdb table keeps only in-frame clones and is missing some. That table furnishes V, J and clone size, whereas the DNA furnished D and trimming. This sample has about 130,000 clones, with approximately 81% found just once. CDR1 MGHRA and CDR2 YSYEKL come from the germline V gene. The length of the CDR3 is 14 residues. V was clipped by 4 bases and J by 0 bases, with 8 bases between them. The chain is built from TRBV4-1 and TRBJ2-3; maybe TRBD2 (5 bases). Sequenced input: peripheral blood. This sequence originates from a woman aged 25 to 39 who had recovered from COVID-19. The DNA for the CDR3 is TGCGCCAGCAGCCTCAGGACTAGCACAGATACGCAGTATTTT. Translation gives CASSLRTSTDTQYF.